This T cell receptor beta chain came from a study of blood T cell repertoires in COVID-19. In the authors' methods: How many nucleated cells were present was estimated from reference gene primer amplification. Profiling relied on immunoSEQ multiplex PCR, and the TCRdb table lists in-frame clones only, not all of them. V, J and clone size are taken as reported in that table, and D and trimming were inferred from the DNA itself. The table records some 150,000 clones, over 75% of them present only once. The TCR comes from a human donor in a cohort sampled during active COVID-19. The sequencing sample was made of peripheral blood.

CDR3 bases: TGTGCCAGTAGTATAGCAGGGGGGAATTTTGGAAACACCATATATTTT. Encoded protein: CASSIAGGNFGNTIYF. The chain links TRBV19 to TRBJ1-3; TRBD1 matches 7 bases. The trim removed 1 base at V and 3 bases at J, leaving 6 bases unmatched. The CDR3 length is 16 residues. Germline V gene sequence: CDR1 LNHDA, CDR2 SQIVND (reference sequence).